Listed below are T cell receptor beta chains from one sample, sequenced in a study of blood T cells in healthy people across ages. Via MiXCR, TCRdb re-called the 5' RACE reads, giving one row per CDR3 protein. The data hold fewer than 1 million distinct CDR3 sequences, with 44% observed a single time. Sequencing input: blood. Source of these receptors: a man aged 60 to 75 in good health. The CDR3 runs from the conserved cysteine through the conserved F or W. Each record gives: clone size, V gene, D gene, J gene, CDR3 protein, CDR3 DNA. The D gene is left open where the match is weak. Size tells how often a clone was seen (once, few, many) or the class of an expanded clone, and some rows leave it out.

>-|TRBV20-1|-|TRBJ2-5
CGASKGEETQYF
TGCGGTGCAAGCAAGGGGGAAGAGACCCAGTACTTC
>-|TRBV10-3|-|TRBJ2-3
CAISFLEYGGVDTRYF
TGTGCCATCAGCTTCTTGGAGTACGGGGGCGTAGATACGCGGTATTTT
>-|TRBV3-1|-|TRBJ1-1
CASSQDLGQNTEAFF
TGTGCCAGCAGCCAAGATCTAGGCCAGAACACTGAAGCTTTCTTT
>-|TRBV5-1|-|TRBJ1-1
CASSLRQAVTEAFF
TGCGCCAGCAGCTTGAGACAGGCTGTCACTGAAGCTTTCTTT
>many|TRBV15|-|TRBJ2-1
CATAILLSNEQFF
TGTGCCACCGCGATTCTCCTTTCGAATGAGCAGTTCTTC
>-|TRBV5-5|-|TRBJ2-7
CASRKVADEQYF
TGTGCCAGCAGGAAGGTAGCGGACGAGCAGTACTTC
>many|TRBV7-9|TRBD1|TRBJ2-5
CASSRTGTETQYF
TGTGCCAGCAGTCGGACAGGGACGGAGACCCAGTACTTC
>few|TRBV14|TRBD2|TRBJ2-7
CASSHRAGGVYEQYF
TGTGCCAGCAGCCACCGGGCGGGGGGAGTCTACGAGCAGTACTTC
>-|TRBV20-1|-|TRBJ1-5
CSAREGYSNQPQHF
TGCAGTGCTAGAGAGGGCTATAGCAATCAGCCCCAGCATTTT
>-|TRBV10-3|TRBD1|TRBJ2-7
CAISLGQNYEQYF
TGTGCCATCAGCCTGGGACAGAACTACGAGCAGTACTTC
>-|TRBV27|-|TRBJ1-5
CASSLSYGLSNQPQHF
TGTGCCAGCAGTTTATCTTATGGGCTTAGCAATCAGCCCCAGCATTTT
>-|TRBV12-3/TRBV12-4|-|TRBJ2-1
CASTKGGAADEQFF
TGTGCCAGCACCAAGGGGGGGGCGGCGGATGAGCAGTTCTTC
>-|TRBV20-1|-|TRBJ2-6
CSARDSRDGANVLTF
TGCAGTGCTAGAGATTCCAGGGATGGGGCCAACGTCCTGACTTTC
>-|TRBV28|TRBD1|TRBJ1-5
CASRTGAGQPQHF
TGTGCCAGCAGAACAGGGGCGGGACAGCCCCAGCATTTT
>many|TRBV24-1|TRBD2|TRBJ2-3
CATSDLRSSGGARTDTQYF
TGTGCCACCAGTGATTTGCGGTCTAGCGGGGGGGCCCGCACAGATACGCAGTATTTT
>few|TRBV29-1|TRBD2|TRBJ2-1
CSVEGRGGRTDEQFF
TGCAGCGTTGAGGGGCGGGGCGGGAGAACGGATGAGCAGTTCTTC
>once|TRBV29-1|TRBD1|TRBJ1-1
CSVRDRINTEAFF
TGCAGCGTTCGGGACAGGATTAACACTGAAGCTTTCTTT
>-|TRBV20-1|-|TRBJ2-7
CSAISAVDGYEQYF
TGCAGTGCTATTTCGGCGGTCGACGGGTACGAGCAGTACTTC
>few|TRBV5-1|-|TRBJ2-1
CASSGGPPASYNEQFF
TGCGCCAGCAGCGGGGGGCCCCCCGCCTCCTACAATGAGCAGTTCTTC
>few|TRBV11-3|-|TRBJ2-5
CASSLGRRPFQETQYF
TGTGCCAGCAGCTTAGGCAGAAGACCTTTCCAAGAGACCCAGTACTTC
>-|TRBV5-1|-|TRBJ2-1
CASSLAAMRGKGNEQFF
TGCGCCAGCAGCTTGGCCGCCATGAGGGGGAAGGGAAATGAGCAGTTCTTC
>-|TRBV6-2/TRBV6-3|-|TRBJ1-1
CASRWDWNTEAFF
TGTGCCAGCAGATGGGACTGGAACACTGAAGCTTTCTTT
>-|TRBV5-1|-|TRBJ2-5
CASSLDRGGLGETQYF
TGCGCCAGCAGCTTGGATAGGGGGGGCCTTGGAGAGACCCAGTACTTC
>-|TRBV5-1|-|TRBJ2-1
CASSPGRVDEQFF
TGCGCCAGCAGCCCTGGCAGGGTTGATGAGCAGTTCTTC
>-|TRBV4-1|-|TRBJ1-4
CASSLGTPATNEKLFF
TGCGCCAGCAGCCTTGGGACCCCTGCAACTAATGAAAAACTGTTTTTT
>-|TRBV5-6|-|TRBJ1-4
CASSLVGAGEKLFF
TGTGCCAGCAGCTTGGTCGGTGCGGGTGAAAAACTGTTTTTT
>many|TRBV7-2|-|TRBJ2-7
CASSLGTISYEQYF
TGTGCCAGCAGCTTGGGCACCATCTCCTACGAGCAGTACTTC
>-|TRBV7-8|-|TRBJ2-1
CACSVSRSARTNEQFF
TGTGCCTGCAGCGTTAGCCGGTCCGCTCGAACCAATGAGCAGTTCTTC
>-|TRBV6-1|TRBD1|TRBJ2-7
CASFGQGVFYEQYF
TGTGCCAGTTTTGGACAGGGTGTCTTCTACGAGCAGTACTTC
>-|TRBV7-2|-|TRBJ2-7
CASSLGSVGRTYEQYF
TGTGCCAGCAGCTTAGGGTCTGTGGGGCGCACCTACGAGCAGTACTTC
>few|TRBV20-1|-|TRBJ1-2
CSARPGISNYGYTF
TGCAGTGCTAGACCGGGGATTTCTAACTATGGCTACACCTTC
>-|TRBV28|-|TRBJ2-7
CASSFRGAVISYEQYF
TGTGCCAGCAGTTTCCGAGGGGCGGTTATCTCCTACGAGCAGTACTTC
>once|TRBV7-9|-|TRBJ2-5
CASSLGTRGGETQYF
TGTGCCAGCAGCTTAGGGACCAGGGGAGGGGAGACCCAGTACTTC
>-|TRBV12-3/TRBV12-4|TRBD1|TRBJ2-5
CASSLGQTHQETQYF
TGTGCCAGCAGTTTGGGACAGACCCACCAAGAGACCCAGTACTTC
>-|TRBV5-1|-|TRBJ2-3
CASSWGDSSTDTQYF
TGCGCCAGCAGTTGGGGGGACAGCTCTACAGATACGCAGTATTTT
>-|TRBV27|TRBD1|TRBJ2-1
CASSVAGGSNEQFF
TGTGCCAGCAGTGTGGCAGGGGGCTCCAATGAGCAGTTCTTC
>few|TRBV11-2|TRBD2|TRBJ2-3
CASSLISGAAQYF
TGTGCCAGCAGCTTGATCAGCGGGGCGGCGCAGTATTTT
>few|TRBV20-1|-|TRBJ2-2
CSARGPTNTGELFF
TGCAGTGCTAGAGGACCAACGAACACCGGGGAGCTGTTTTTT
>-|TRBV13|-|TRBJ2-3
CASSLGLGAGSTDTQYF
TGTGCCAGCAGCTTAGGCCTAGGGGCTGGATCCACAGATACGCAGTATTTT
>-|TRBV5-6|-|TRBJ2-7
CASSLHGTFAYEQYF
TGTGCCAGCAGCTTACACGGGACATTTGCCTACGAGCAGTACTTC
>few|TRBV5-1|-|TRBJ2-5
CASSLGDVQYF
TGCGCCAGCAGCTTGGGGGACGTGCAGTACTTC
>-|TRBV30|TRBD1|TRBJ1-2
CAWSGRGRGGYTF
TGTGCCTGGAGTGGCAGGGGGCGAGGTGGCTACACCTTC
>-|TRBV6-2/TRBV6-3|TRBD1|TRBJ2-1
CASSPETGVSYNEQFF
TGTGCCAGCAGTCCAGAGACAGGGGTATCCTACAATGAGCAGTTCTTC
>few|TRBV6-6|TRBD1|TRBJ1-5
CASSYRDRGPSSAQHF
TGTGCCAGCAGTTACCGGGACAGGGGGCCCTCCTCCGCCCAGCATTTT
>few|TRBV3-1|-|TRBJ2-7
CASSQGPGHPFSHSYEQYF
TGTGCCAGCAGCCAAGGTCCGGGACATCCCTTCTCCCACTCCTACGAGCAGTACTTC
>-|TRBV28|-|TRBJ2-1
CASNIGNKPLGQFF
TGTGCCAGCAACATAGGAAACAAACCTCTGGGGCAGTTCTTC
>-|TRBV7-2|TRBD2|TRBJ2-5
CASSLAPLAGGFRTQYF
TGTGCCAGCAGCTTAGCCCCCCTCGCGGGGGGTTTCCGGACCCAGTACTTC
>few|TRBV5-1|-|TRBJ2-7
CASSFGTPTYEQYF
TGCGCCAGCAGCTTCGGGACGCCCACCTACGAGCAGTACTTC
>-|TRBV12-3/TRBV12-4|-|TRBJ1-6
CASSLGQLDSPLHF
TGTGCCAGCAGCCTCGGACAGTTAGATTCACCCCTCCACTTT
>-|TRBV7-9|TRBD1|TRBJ2-5
CASSTRQGMEQYF
TGTGCCAGCAGCACACGACAGGGGATGGAGCAGTACTTC
>-|TRBV10-3|-|TRBJ2-2
CAISGNTVGGELFF
TGTGCCATCAGTGGGAACACCGTTGGCGGGGAGCTGTTTTTT